Below are 19 T cell receptor beta chains sequenced from a single sample in a study of response to subunit inactivated influenza vaccine. Each CDR3 protein is one row after TCRdb ran MiXCR on the RT-PCR reads. The repertoire holds more than 500,000 distinct CDR3 sequences, with around 11% as singletons. In addition, the sample was reused for a study of T cells expressing NK-cell markers. From that paper: 5'RACE template switching with UMIs generated TCR beta cDNA.

The material was PBMCs from blood, obtained on the day of vaccination. These receptors all stem from a man aged 45-65 years who received an inactivated influenza vaccine.

The chain carries TRBV6-2 or TRBV6-3 and TRBJ2-3; a possible D gene is TRBD2 (6 bases). This CDR3 has 15 residues. CDR1 and CDR2 from the germline V gene are MNHEY and SVGEGT. Trimming took off 0 bases at V and 5 bases at J, with 12 bases between the two ends. The CDR3 spells CASSYSYAGRDTQYF. The CDR3 DNA is TGTGCCAGCAGTTACTCGTACGCCGGGAGAGATACGCAGTATTTT.

The chain recombines TRBV6-2 or TRBV6-3 with TRBJ2-1, with D maybe TRBD2 (6 bases). The CDR3 contains 15 residues. The V gene lost 6 bases and the J gene lost 3 bases, with 15 bases spanning the gap. CDR1 is MNHEY and CDR2 is SVGEGT in the germline V gene. CDR3: CASRKLAKDYNEQFF. The CDR3 DNA follows: TGTGCCAGCAGGAAACTAGCTAAGGACTACAATGAGCAGTTCTTC.

This clonotype was recorded at least ten times. The chain has TRBV10-2 and TRBJ2-7; 8 bases align to TRBD1. This CDR3 is 13 amino acids long. The germline CDR1 and CDR2 sequences are WSHSY and SAAADI. J gave up 2 bases and V 5 bases, and 2 bases lay outside the gene matches. CDR3 residues: CASSSQGAYEQYF. Here the CDR3 DNA reads TGCGCCAGCAGTTCACAGGGGGCCTACGAGCAGTACTTC.

This clonotype occurred a few times. The chain has TRBV4-1 and TRBJ2-5; 9 bases agree with TRBD1. Germline-derived CDR1 and CDR2 are MGHRA and YSYEKL. CDR3 length: 15 residues. V lost 4 bases and J lost 5; bases outside the gene matches: 8. CDR3 sequence reads: CASSRTGQGTETQYF. CDR3 coding DNA: TGCGCCAGCAGCCGAACGGGACAGGGAACGGAGACCCAGTACTTC.

This clonotype was detected only a few times. The chain couples TRBV18 to TRBJ2-3; 11 positions match TRBD1. V lost 0 bases, J lost 4 bases, and 0 bases stayed unmatched. The CDR3 has 15 residues. Looked up from germline, CDR1 is KGHSH and CDR2 is LQKENI. CDR3: CASSPPGQGADTQYF. CDR3 DNA sequence: TGTGCCAGCTCACCACCGGGACAGGGGGCAGATACGCAGTATTTT.

This clonotype was picked up a small number of times. The rearrangement joins TRBV9 to TRBJ2-5, with D perhaps matching TRBD2 (6 bases). The CDR3 contains 17 residues. Trimming removed 2 bases from V and 2 bases from J, with 19 bases in between. CDR1 SGDLS and CDR2 YYNGEE come from the germline V gene. The CDR3 protein is CASSVGMGLSGQETQYF. The CDR3 nucleotides read TGTGCCAGCAGCGTTGGTATGGGGCTTAGCGGACAAGAGACCCAGTACTTC.

This clonotype was picked up one time. The rearrangement uses TRBV7-2 and TRBJ2-7, with D possibly TRBD2 on 6 matching bases. Germline V gives CDR1 SGHTA, CDR2 FQGNSA. The V and J ends lost 0 bases and 3 bases respectively, with 12 bases between them. This CDR3 is 15 amino acids long. The DNA for the CDR3 is TGTGCCAGCAGCTTAGCCGTAGGGACTGGCTACGAGCAGTACTTC. Its protein product is CASSLAVGTGYEQYF.

In its sample, this clonotype was seen a few times. The gene calls are TRBV29-1 and TRBJ1-1; D is unclear. Germline CDR1 and CDR2: SQVTM and ANQGSEA. This CDR3 region has 13 residues. V was pared by 4 bases and J by 0 bases, with 9 bases between. This CDR3 is CSVGRTLNTEAFF. The CDR3 DNA sequence: TGCAGCGTTGGTAGGACTTTGAACACTGAAGCTTTCTTT.

In its sample, this clonotype was seen many times. The chain links TRBV5-1 to TRBJ2-3, with D perhaps matching TRBD2 (7 bases). Germline CDR1 SGHRS, CDR2 YFSETQ. The CDR3 runs 14 residues. Trimming stripped 2 bases from V and 2 bases from J, with 9 bases between. CDR3 DNA: TGCGCCAGCAGCTTTGGGGGGGCCACAGATACGCAGTATTTT. Its protein product is CASSFGGATDTQYF.

This clonotype was seen more than once but under ten times. V gene TRBV5-6 combines with J gene TRBJ1-1; no reliable D call. This CDR3 has 14 amino acids. CDR1 SGHDT and CDR2 YYEEEE come from the germline V gene. The ends were cut back, 1 base at V and 0 bases at J, with 7 bases in the middle. CDR3 residues: CASSLLLVNTEAFF. In DNA form, the CDR3 reads TGTGCCAGCAGCTTGCTACTGGTGAACACTGAAGCTTTCTTT.

The rearrangement uses TRBV4-3 and TRBJ2-1, with 11 nucleotides matching TRBD1. Germline CDR1 is LGHNA and CDR2 is YSLEER. The CDR3 extends over 15 amino acids. V was pared by 6 bases and J by 8 bases, with 9 bases of the junction left unmatched. The CDR3 loop is CASRPRTGGYDEQFF. CDR3 bases: TGCGCCAGCAGACCCCGGACAGGGGGCTATGATGAGCAGTTCTTC.

This clonotype was picked up many times. CDR3 residues: CASRTATDDTEAFF. The CDR3 DNA follows: TGTGCCAGCAGAACGGCGACCGATGACACTGAAGCTTTCTTT. The chain uses TRBV28 and TRBJ1-1; D is unresolved. With 6 bases removed from V and 3 bases from J, the gap between germline ends came to 14 bases. CDR3 length: 14 residues. Germline loops: CDR1 MDHEN, CDR2 SYDVKM.

The rearrangement joins TRBV27 to TRBJ2-3, with D unresolved. The CDR3 is made up of 14 amino acids. The germline V gene has CDR1 MNHEY and CDR2 SMNVEV (reference sequence). Deletions cut 5 bases from V and 4 bases from J, with 13 bases between. The CDR3 protein is CASSPTTYSDTQYF. The CDR3 DNA reads TGTGCCAGCAGTCCCACGACCTATTCAGATACGCAGTATTTT.

This clonotype was found many times. The rearrangement links TRBV5-8 to TRBJ2-1; D remains ambiguous. CDR1 is SGHTS, CDR2 YDEGEE, per germline. V lost 4 bases and J lost 4, with 6 bases in between. There are 12 residues in the CDR3. CDR3 nucleotides: TGTGCCAGCAGCGCCAGGTACAATGAGCAGTTCTTC. Amino acid sequence: CASSARYNEQFF.

This clonotype was recorded at least ten times. J is TRBJ1-2 and V is TRBV24-1; unclear D gene. This CDR3 comprises 15 residues. Germline lookup yields CDR1 KGHDR and CDR2 SFDVKD. V shed 2 bases and J shed 8 bases, with 17 bases lying between them. CDR3 coding DNA: TGTGCCACCAGTGATTCATCCAAACGGCTCATCGGCTACACCTTC. It is translated as CATSDSSKRLIGYTF.

The genes are TRBV20-1 and TRBJ2-3; TRBD2 might be the D (5 bases). Germline-derived CDR1 and CDR2 are DFQATT and SNEGSKA (reference sequence). V was pared by 6 bases and J by 3 bases, with 16 bases between. This CDR3 has 14 amino acids. The CDR3 loop is CSALSSLATDTQYF. The DNA for the CDR3 is TGCAGTGCCCTATCATCTCTAGCTACAGATACGCAGTATTTT.

The chain has TRBV6-2 or TRBV6-3 and TRBJ1-6; 8 bases are shared with TRBD1. The CDR3 has 16 residues. From germline, CDR1 is MNHEY and CDR2 SVGEGT. The junction had 11 bases not matched to a gene; V was cut back by 8 bases and J by 5 bases. Here the CDR3 reads CASRRTQGAHNSPLHF. Written as DNA, the CDR3 is TGTGCCAGCCGACGAACGCAGGGGGCGCATAATTCACCCCTCCACTTT.

Concerning this clonotype itself: A junction boundary mismatches the germline segment, possibly from a read error. This chain's CDR3 is CASGDGAGPEQYF. CDR3 DNA sequence: TGTGCCAGCGGTGATGGGGCGGGGCCCGAGCAGTACTTC. V and J are TRBV2 and TRBJ2-7; a possible D gene is TRBD2 (6 bases). The CDR3 covers 13 residues. Looked up from germline, CDR1 is SNHLY and CDR2 is FYNNEI.

The CDR3 coding sequence is TGTGCCACCAGCAAAACCGGGCCAGGGGACTCCTACGAGCAGTACTTC. Its protein product is CATSKTGPGDSYEQYF. V gene TRBV15 combines with J gene TRBJ2-7; a weak D match, TRBD1 (6 bases). The V gene lost 4 bases and the J gene lost 0 bases, with 16 bases spanning the gap. The CDR3 extends over 16 amino acids. The germline gives CDR1 LNHNV, CDR2 YYDKDF (reference sequence). The full variable domain, its missing parts supplied by reference TRBV15 and TRBJ2-7, is DAMVIQNPRYQVTQFGKPVTLSCSQTLNHNVMYWYQQKSSQAPKLLFHYYDKDFNNEADTPDNFQSRRPNTSFCFLDIRSPGLGDTAMYLCATSKTGPGDSYEQYFGPGTRLTVT.